These T cell receptor beta chains were read from a single sample in a study of shared clonotypes between healthy human individuals. Libraries were prepared by immunoSEQ multiplex PCR; TCRdb keeps only in-frame clonotypes and omits some of them. The sample lists some 2.3 million clones, just over 90% occurring once. The sample was naive CD4+ T cells from PBMCs. These receptors all come from a man aged 18 to 35 in good health. Some clones in this sample may be carry-over from other donors' samples. Each CDR3 is given without its conserved first and last residue.

cdr3_length j_call v_call cdr3_aa
16 TRBJ2-7 TRBV5-1 ASQGLVGLGTNSYEQY
11 TRBJ1-2 TRBV28 ASSLSGGYGYT
13 TRBJ2-3 TRBV7-2 ASSSQIAVPDTQY
14 TRBJ1-2 TRBV23-1 ASSPSGPPVYYGYT
12 TRBJ2-3 TRBV4-3 ASSQDILTDTQY
13 TRBJ2-5 TRBV11-2 ASLTGGRAWETQY
10 TRBJ1-1 TRBV6-6 ASSYENTEAF
11 TRBJ2-7 TRBV4-1 ASSQDPYYEQY
14 TRBJ1-1 TRBV7-3 ASSLYPGQRNTEAF
13 TRBJ1-2 TRBV6-1 ASSIFGGSNYGYT
11 TRBJ2-3 TRBV28 ATKRPGTDTQY
14 TRBJ2-7 TRBV11-2 ASSFRSEGFSDEQY
12 TRBJ1-4 TRBV5-5 ASRLTVVGEKLF
10 TRBJ1-2 TRBV11-2 ASSSTSYGYT
13 TRBJ1-4 TRBV7-2 ASSLVWATNEKLF
12 TRBJ2-7 TRBV9 ASSPLGGGYEQY
12 TRBJ1-2 TRBV5-1 ASSLGQGGYGYT
13 TRBJ1-5 TRBV5-1 ASSLEGRAGQPQH
13 TRBJ2-7 TRBV5-6 ASSLGLAGDYEQY
14 TRBJ1-2 TRBV9 ASSVGGSRGSYGYT
13 TRBJ2-1 TRBV25-1 ASSGLTSHYNEQF
13 TRBJ1-5 TRBV5-1 ASSLEGAGNQPQH
12 TRBJ1-1 TRBV5-1 ASSVTATNTEAF
13 TRBJ2-1 TRBV7-3 ASSLTRGLSNEQF
13 TRBJ2-1 TRBV19 ASSTLAGEKNEQF
15 TRBJ1-3 TRBV9 ASSANPQGTGGNTIY
14 TRBJ1-4 TRBV5-1 ASSTDGQGTNEKLF
13 TRBJ2-7 TRBV6-5 ASRTLASDRREQY
15 TRBJ2-1 TRBV25-1 ASSELTGGTIYNEQF
13 TRBJ2-7 TRBV10-3 AISESNSATYEQY
10 TRBJ2-7 TRBV5-1 ASSSAQYEQY
14 TRBJ2-1 TRBV6-5 ASSYGGGSSYNEQF
15 TRBJ1-3 TRBV9 ASSEPKGWSSGNTIY
14 TRBJ2-3 TRBV5-8 ASSFRGLARTDTQY
11 TRBJ1-1 TRBV18 ASSPPGSTEAF
15 TRBJ1-3 TRBV30 AWSVQYLSNTRNTIY
14 TRBJ2-2 TRBV5-1 ASTEMTSGNTGELF
13 TRBJ1-3 TRBV5-1 ASSLDRSSGNTIY
12 TRBJ2-1 TRBV28 AAQGLAGGREQF
12 TRBJ2-7 TRBV2 ASSETTGGYEQY
12 TRBJ2-5 TRBV11-2 ASSLFRGQETQY
13 TRBJ2-7 TRBV28 ASGTSGASSYEQY
13 TRBJ2-7 TRBV4-2 ASSQQWGGPYEQY
13 TRBJ2-3 TRBV25-1 ASGVGGRPTDTQY
10 TRBJ2-7 TRBV5-4 ASSRDTYEQY
13 TRBJ2-7 TRBV28 ASSPPTGILYEQY
11 TRBJ1-5 TRBV7-2 ASSTDSNQPQH
9 TRBJ2-7 TRBV4-2 ASSLSYEQY
13 TRBJ2-7 TRBV5-6 ASSLRDRTSYEQY
9 TRBJ1-1 TRBV7-9 ASDRGGEAF
13 TRBJ2-7 TRBV2 ASSEMNGGSGEQY